These 31 T cell receptor beta chains originate from one sample sequenced in a study of T cell responses to AZD1222 COVID-19 vaccine. Method: immunoSEQ multiplex PCR; TCRdb's copy keeps in-frame clones and lacks some. The data show under 200,000 clones, around 94% seen once. The source was peripheral blood, collected 28 days after the second dose of the MenACWY control vaccine. The receptors shown here come from an adult who received the MenACWY meningococcal vaccine as a control.

This clone was observed a single time. The rearrangement joins TRBV11-3 to TRBJ2-2; 8 nucleotides agree with TRBD1. This CDR3 region has 15 residues. Germline V lookup: CDR1 SGHNT, CDR2 YENEEA. V trimming: 4 bases; J trimming: 4 bases; junction bases outside the gene matches: 5. CDR3 sequence (DNA): TGTGCCAGCAGCTCAGGGGGCGCCGGCACCGGGGAGCTGTTTTTT. The encoded protein is CASSSGGAGTGELFF. Complete variable domain (other parts from reference TRBV11-3 and TRBJ2-2): EAGVVQSPRYKIIEKKQPVAFWCNPISGHNTLYWYLQNLGQGPELLIRYENEEAVDDSQLPKDRFSAERLKGVDSTLKIQPAELGDSAVYLCASSSGGAGTGELFFGEGSRLTVL.

The chain is built from TRBV9 and TRBJ1-3; TRBD1 is a possible D gene (5 bases). CDR3 length: 15 residues. The V gene's germline CDR1 is SGDLS and CDR2 YYNGEE. Trimming removed 0 bases from V and 4 bases from J, with 11 bases in between. The CDR3: CASSVVGDGGNTIYF. In DNA, the CDR3 is TGTGCCAGCAGCGTAGTGGGGGACGGAGGAAACACCATATATTTT.

This chain connects TRBV6-5 to TRBJ1-3; maybe TRBD1 (5 bases). Deletions cut 5 bases from V and 3 bases from J, with 8 bases between. The CDR3 spans 13 residues. Germline V lookup: CDR1 MNHEY, CDR2 SVGAGI. CDR3 nucleotides: TGTGCCAGCAGTCAGGGAGGTGGAAACACCATATATTTT. This codes for CASSQGGGNTIYF.

The chain recombines TRBV30 with TRBJ2-7; D is unclear. CDR3 length: 14 residues. The germline gives CDR1 GTSNPN, CDR2 SVGIG (reference sequence). The germline V and J ends were trimmed by 4 bases and 6 bases, with 19 bases remaining between them. The CDR3 DNA is TGTGCCTGGACCGACACTTCCCCGTACGGCGAGCAGTACTTC. Its protein product is CAWTDTSPYGEQYF.

V gene TRBV29-1 combines with J gene TRBJ1-3; possibly TRBD1 for D (5 bases). V was trimmed by 4 bases and J by 1 base, leaving 8 bases between them. Germline V CDR1 and CDR2: SQVTM, ANQGSEA. This CDR3 spans 13 amino acids. CDR3 residues: CSVARESGNTIYF. CDR3 coding DNA: TGCAGCGTTGCCAGGGAATCTGGAAACACCATATATTTT.

The chain employs TRBV5-1 and TRBJ1-1; D is unclear. This CDR3 has 15 amino acids. The V and J ends lost 4 bases and 0 bases respectively, with 13 bases between them. Germline loops: CDR1 SGHRS, CDR2 YFSETQ. CDR3 residues: CASSPDGVMNTEAFF. CDR3 in DNA: TGCGCCAGCAGCCCCGACGGGGTAATGAACACTGAAGCTTTCTTT.

V is TRBV24-1 and J is TRBJ2-1; D is possibly TRBD2 (6 bases). The V end lost 8 bases, the J end lost 9 bases, and 19 bases lay between the germline ends. CDR3 length equals 14 residues. Germline loops: CDR1 KGHDR, CDR2 SFDVKD. This CDR3 reads CATMASAVPGEQFF. The CDR3 bases are TGTGCCACCATGGCTAGCGCAGTTCCTGGTGAGCAGTTCTTC.

The chain recombines TRBV5-6 with TRBJ1-2, with 10 bases identical to TRBD1. The J segment lost 3 bases and the V segment lost 3 bases, leaving 8 bases of the junction unmatched. This CDR3 is 16 amino acids long. Germline loops: CDR1 SGHDT, CDR2 YYEEEE. The CDR3 region is CASSSGTGDLDYGYTF. CDR3 coding DNA: TGTGCCAGCAGCTCCGGGACAGGGGACCTAGACTATGGCTACACCTTC.

The genes are TRBV11-3 and TRBJ1-3, with no clear D. The CDR3 sequence is 16 residues long. Trimming pared 1 base from V and 0 bases from J, leaving 10 bases between. Germline V CDR1 and CDR2: SGHNT, YENEEA. This CDR3 reads CASSLVRYSSGNTIYF. The CDR3 DNA reads TGTGCCAGCAGCTTAGTCCGGTATAGCTCTGGAAACACCATATATTTT.

Worth noting for this clone: The same CDR3 is also encoded by other DNA sequences in this sample. The chain employs TRBV19 and TRBJ1-1, with 8 bases fitting TRBD1. There are 13 residues in the CDR3. The ends lost 5 bases at V and 5 bases at J; junction bases unmatched: 4. CDR1 is LNHDA, CDR2 SQIVND, per germline (reference sequence). The CDR3 DNA is TGTGCCAGTAGTGGACAGGGAGGGACTGAAGCTTTCTTT. This sequence encodes CASSGQGGTEAFF. Supplemented by reference TRBV19 and TRBJ1-1, the full variable domain reads DGGITQSPKYLFRKEGQNVTLSCEQNLNHDAMYWYRQDPGQGLRLIYYSQIVNDFQKGDIAEGYSVSREKKESFPLTVTSAQKNPTAFYLCASSGQGGTEAFFGQGTRLTVV.

The chain carries TRBV7-8 and TRBJ1-2; the D gene is possibly TRBD1 (5 bases). V was cut by 0 bases and J by 2 bases, with 10 bases left in between. CDR3 length: 15 residues. The germline V gene has CDR1 SGHVS and CDR2 FQNEAQ. The CDR3 loop reads CASSLAGTDNYGYTF. CDR3 in DNA: TGTGCCAGCAGCTTAGCGGGGACGGACAACTATGGCTACACCTTC.

The chain carries TRBV7-2 and TRBJ1-6; D not certain. Trimming left V 6 bases short and J 0 bases short, with 6 bases between. The germline V gene has CDR1 SGHTA and CDR2 FQGNSA. The CDR3 consists of 14 residues. CDR3 sequence reads: CASRPSSYNSPLHF. The DNA for the CDR3 is TGTGCCAGCAGACCGAGCTCCTATAATTCACCCCTCCACTTT.

The CDR3 loop is CASSYSRVGGYTF. As DNA, the CDR3 is TGTGCCAGCAGTTACTCGAGGGTAGGCGGCTACACCTTC. The chain has TRBV6-5 and TRBJ1-2; no clear D gene. Trimming stripped 0 bases from V and 8 bases from J, with 10 bases between. In germline, CDR1 is MNHEY, CDR2 SVGAGI. CDR3 length equals 13 residues.

The chain has TRBV6-1 and TRBJ2-7, with D possibly matching TRBD2 (7 bases). V lost 3 bases and J 4 bases, leaving 13 bases between the germline ends. The CDR3 runs 14 residues. Germline-derived CDR1 and CDR2 are MNHNS and SASEGT. The CDR3 region is CASSERGGGYEQYF. In nucleotides, the CDR3 is TGTGCCAGCAGTGAGCGAGGGGGGGGTTACGAGCAGTACTTC.

V and J are TRBV19 and TRBJ2-3, with 8 bases aligning to TRBD1. With V trimmed by 3 bases and J by 2 bases, 7 bases remained unmatched. Germline CDR1 reads LNHDA; CDR2 reads SQIVND (reference sequence). This CDR3 contains 16 residues. CDR3 sequence (DNA): TGTGCCAGTAGTATCAGTGACAGGGGAGTCACAGATACGCAGTATTTT. This translates into CASSISDRGVTDTQYF.

This clone was detected only once. The CDR3 DNA reads as TGTGCCAGCAGCTTGGACAGGGGAACCGGGGAGCTGTTTTTT. This sequence encodes CASSLDRGTGELFF. The chain uses TRBV11-3 and TRBJ2-2; 9 bases align to TRBD1. The CDR3 loop spans 14 amino acids. Germline CDR1 SGHNT, CDR2 YENEEA. V shed 3 bases and J 5 bases; nucleotides not matched to a gene: 1.

The chain joins TRBV6-1 to TRBJ1-5; D is unresolved. The CDR3 consists of 16 residues. The germline V gene encodes CDR1 MNHNS and CDR2 SASEGT. V was shortened by 0 bases and J by 7 bases, with 16 bases between the two germline ends. The CDR3 loop is CASSEASGNLGQPQHF. CDR3 nucleotides: TGTGCCAGCAGTGAAGCCTCTGGGAACCTCGGCCAGCCCCAGCATTTT.

The chain couples TRBV5-1 to TRBJ1-2; no definite D call. V lost 0 bases and J lost 2, with 11 bases in between. Germline values: CDR1 SGHRS, CDR2 YFSETQ. This CDR3 region has 15 residues. CDR3 residues: CASSLGPGENYGYTF. Written as DNA, the CDR3 is TGCGCCAGCAGCTTGGGTCCTGGGGAGAACTATGGCTACACCTTC.

The V call is TRBV25-1, the J call TRBJ1-6; D uncertain. Germline V CDR1 and CDR2: MGHDK, SYGVNS. The CDR3 is 14 amino acids. V was shortened by 9 bases and J by 7 bases, with 16 bases between the two germline ends. This chain's CDR3 is CASRFEAANSPLHF. In DNA form, the CDR3 reads TGTGCCAGTAGGTTCGAGGCCGCCAATTCACCCCTCCACTTT.

V usage is TRBV7-2 and J usage is TRBJ2-1; weak D call: TRBD1 (7 bases). There are 17 residues in the CDR3. Germline-derived CDR1 and CDR2 are SGHTA and FQGNSA. Trimming shortened V by 5 bases and J by 0 bases, and 17 bases separated the two germline ends. The CDR3 sequence is CASSPRLRGDSYNEQFF. CDR3 in DNA: TGTGCCAGCAGCCCCCGCCTCAGGGGGGACTCCTACAATGAGCAGTTCTTC.

The V gene is TRBV7-2, the J gene TRBJ1-4; D perhaps matches TRBD1 (6 bases). CDR1 is SGHTA and CDR2 is FQGNSA in the germline V gene. Between the trimmed V and J ends, which lost 1 base and 7 bases, there was a span of 16 bases. The CDR3 length is 16 residues. CDR3 coding DNA: TGTGCCAGCAGCTTAGGTGGGGGGGGCGTAGGTGAAAAACTGTTTTTT. It encodes CASSLGGGGVGEKLFF.

The rearrangement joins TRBV14 to TRBJ1-4; perhaps TRBD1 as D (5 bases). The CDR3 runs to 15 residues. V was cut by 0 bases and J by 5 bases, with 10 bases left in between. Germline V lookup: CDR1 SGHDN, CDR2 FVKESK. The CDR3 DNA follows: TGTGCCAGCAGCCAAGACAGGGCCCGAAATGAAAAACTGTTTTTT. It yields the protein CASSQDRARNEKLFF.

The chain has TRBV5-5 and TRBJ1-2; TRBD1 matches 9 bases. V trimming: 0 bases; J trimming: 9 bases; junction bases outside the gene matches: 9. The germline CDR1 and CDR2 sequences are SGHKS and YYEKEE (reference sequence). The CDR3 loop spans 15 amino acids. The CDR3 DNA is TGTGCCAGCAGCTTGGTTAAGGGACAGGGAATGCGCTACACCTTC. This codes for CASSLVKGQGMRYTF. Full variable domain (missing parts from reference TRBV5-5 and TRBJ1-2): DAGVTQSPTHLIKTRGQQVTLRCSPISGHKSVSWYQQVLGQGPQFIFQYYEKEERGRGNFPDRFSARQFPNYSSELNVNALLLGDSALYLCASSLVKGQGMRYTFGSGTRLTVV.

The chain links TRBV7-9 to TRBJ2-5; TRBD2 agrees at 13 bases. The V and J ends lost 2 bases and 5 bases, in that order; junction bases with no gene match: 8. The CDR3 runs 17 residues. Germline CDR1 is SEHNR and CDR2 is FQNEAQ (reference sequence). CDR3 nucleotide sequence: TGTGCCAGCAGCTTATTATTAGGGACTAGCGGGAAGGAGACCCAGTACTTC. This translates into CASSLLLGTSGKETQYF.

The chain is built from TRBV11-2 and TRBJ2-3; D might be TRBD1 (6 bases). Germline values: CDR1 SGHAT, CDR2 FQNNGV. The CDR3 contains 15 residues. Trimming took off 7 bases at V and 1 base at J, with 15 bases between the two ends. CDR3 region: CASIPWAGGTDTQYF. The CDR3 DNA reads TGTGCCAGCATCCCCTGGGCAGGGGGCACAGATACGCAGTATTTT.

The rearrangement joins TRBV7-3 to TRBJ2-2, with 8 bases that match TRBD2. CDR1 is SGHTA and CDR2 is FQGTGA in the germline V gene. CDR3 length equals 16 residues. The V gene end was trimmed by 5 bases and the J gene end by 0 bases; junction bases not matched to a gene: 5. CDR3 sequence: CASSRTAGANTGELFF. CDR3 coding DNA: TGTGCCAGCAGCAGAACAGCGGGGGCGAACACCGGGGAGCTGTTTTTT.

The chain couples TRBV6-5 to TRBJ2-3; D is undetermined. V was cut by 4 bases and J by 9 bases, with 17 bases left in between. The CDR3 runs to 14 residues. CDR1 is MNHEY, CDR2 SVGAGI, per germline. CDR3 DNA sequence: TGTGCCAGCAGTTCTGGGGTTTCCACAAGAACGCAGTATTTT. Its translation: CASSSGVSTRTQYF.

V gene TRBV7-9 combines with J gene TRBJ1-1, with TRBD1 matching 8 bases. CDR3 size: 11 residues. Germline V lookup: CDR1 SEHNR, CDR2 FQNEAQ (reference sequence). The V segment lost 7 bases and the J segment 8 bases; nucleotides outside the gene matches: 3. The CDR3 is CASTRQGEAFF. In DNA, the CDR3 is TGTGCCAGCACCAGACAGGGGGAAGCTTTCTTT.

The chain couples TRBV5-5 to TRBJ1-4, with 8 bases lining up with TRBD1. From germline, CDR1 is SGHKS and CDR2 YYEKEE (reference sequence). The CDR3 sequence is 15 residues long. J lost 3 bases, V lost 5 bases, and 6 bases had no gene match. CDR3 amino acids: CASSRTGGPNEKLFF. The CDR3 DNA follows: TGTGCCAGCAGTCGTACAGGGGGGCCTAATGAAAAACTGTTTTTT. Looking up the rest from reference TRBV5-5 and TRBJ1-4 gives the full variable domain: DAGVTQSPTHLIKTRGQQVTLRCSPISGHKSVSWYQQVLGQGPQFIFQYYEKEERGRGNFPDRFSARQFPNYSSELNVNALLLGDSALYLCASSRTGGPNEKLFFGSGTQLSVL.

The chain is built from TRBV4-3 and TRBJ1-3; unclear D gene. CDR3 length: 14 residues. Per the germline V gene, CDR1 is LGHNA and CDR2 is YSLEER. Trimming removed 3 bases at V and 6 bases at J, with 12 bases between. This CDR3 is CASSHRRLENTIYF. The CDR3 nucleotides read TGCGCCAGCAGCCACCGACGACTGGAAAACACCATATATTTT.

The chain employs TRBV7-3 and TRBJ1-1, with D unresolved. Germline CDR1 and CDR2: SGHTA and FQGTGA. This CDR3 has 14 amino acids. V lost 3 bases and J lost 0, with 8 bases in between. The DNA of the CDR3 is TGTGCCAGCAGCTTCGGAGGTTTGAACACTGAAGCTTTCTTT. Residues: CASSFGGLNTEAFF.